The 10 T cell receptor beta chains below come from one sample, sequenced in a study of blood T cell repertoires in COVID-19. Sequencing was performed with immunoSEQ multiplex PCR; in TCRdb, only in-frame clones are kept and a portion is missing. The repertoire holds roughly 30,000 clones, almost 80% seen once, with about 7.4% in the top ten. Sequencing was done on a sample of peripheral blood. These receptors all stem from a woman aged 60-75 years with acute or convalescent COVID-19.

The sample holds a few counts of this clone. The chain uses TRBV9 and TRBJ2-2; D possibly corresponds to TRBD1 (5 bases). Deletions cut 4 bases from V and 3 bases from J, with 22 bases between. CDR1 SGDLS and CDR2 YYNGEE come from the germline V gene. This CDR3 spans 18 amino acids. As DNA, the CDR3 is TGTGCCAGCAGCAAAGCCCTCGGCTTCGACAGCTACACCGGGGAGCTGTTTTTT. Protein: CASSKALGFDSYTGELFF.

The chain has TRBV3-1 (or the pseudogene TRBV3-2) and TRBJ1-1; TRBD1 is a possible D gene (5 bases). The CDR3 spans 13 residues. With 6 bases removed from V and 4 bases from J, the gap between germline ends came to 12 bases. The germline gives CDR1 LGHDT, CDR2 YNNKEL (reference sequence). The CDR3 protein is CASRFQGGTEAFF. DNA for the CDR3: TGTGCCAGCAGGTTCCAGGGCGGCACTGAAGCTTTCTTT.

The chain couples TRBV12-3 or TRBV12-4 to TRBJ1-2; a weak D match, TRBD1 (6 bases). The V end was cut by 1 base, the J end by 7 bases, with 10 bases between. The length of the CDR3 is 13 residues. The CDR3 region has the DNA TGTGCCAGCAGTTTAGTCCCAGGGGTTGGCTACACCTTC. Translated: CASSLVPGVGYTF.

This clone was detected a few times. The CDR3 loop is CASSQVDGGAYNSPLHF. The CDR3 DNA reads TGTGCCAGCAGCCAAGTGGATGGGGGCGCCTATAATTCACCCCTCCACTTT. The rearrangement uses TRBV4-2 and TRBJ1-6; possibly TRBD1 for D (6 bases). Trimming cost V 1 base and J 2 bases, with 12 bases left between them. Germline V gene lookup returns CDR1 LGHNA and CDR2 YNFKEQ. This CDR3 has 17 amino acids.

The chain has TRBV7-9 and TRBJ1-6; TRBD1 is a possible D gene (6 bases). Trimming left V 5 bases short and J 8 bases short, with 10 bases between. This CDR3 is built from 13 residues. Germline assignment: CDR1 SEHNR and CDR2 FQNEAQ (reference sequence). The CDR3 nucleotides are TGTGCCAGCAGCAACGACAGGTATTCACCCCTCCACTTT. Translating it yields CASSNDRYSPLHF.

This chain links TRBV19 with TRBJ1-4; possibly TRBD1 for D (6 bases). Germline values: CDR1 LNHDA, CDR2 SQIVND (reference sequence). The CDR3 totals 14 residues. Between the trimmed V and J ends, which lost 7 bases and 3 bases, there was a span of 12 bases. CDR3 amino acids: CASNQGLSNEKLFF. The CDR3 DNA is TGTGCCAGTAATCAGGGGTTGTCTAATGAAAAACTGTTTTTT.

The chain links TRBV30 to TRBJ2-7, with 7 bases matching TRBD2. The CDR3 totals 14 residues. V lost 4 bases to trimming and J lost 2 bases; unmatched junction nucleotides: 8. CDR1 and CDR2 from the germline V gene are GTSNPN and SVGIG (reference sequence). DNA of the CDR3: TGTGCCTGGACCCAAACGGGGGGAGCCTACGAGCAGTACTTC. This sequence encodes CAWTQTGGAYEQYF. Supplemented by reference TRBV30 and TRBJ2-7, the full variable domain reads SQTIHQWPATLVQPVGSPLSLECTVEGTSNPNLYWYRQAAGRGLQLLFYSVGIGQISSEVPQNLSASRPQDRQFILSSKKLLLSDSGFYLCAWTQTGGAYEQYFGPGTRLTVT.

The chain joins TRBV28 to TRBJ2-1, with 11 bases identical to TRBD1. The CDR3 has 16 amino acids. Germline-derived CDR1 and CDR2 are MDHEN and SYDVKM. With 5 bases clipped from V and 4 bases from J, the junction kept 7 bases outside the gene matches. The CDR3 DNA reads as TGTGCCAGCAGTCCCACCGGGACAGGGGGGTACAATGAGCAGTTCTTC. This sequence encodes CASSPTGTGGYNEQFF.

In nucleotides, the CDR3 is TGTGCCAGCAGCTTGGGACAGACCAACTATGGCTACACCTTC. Its protein is CASSLGQTNYGYTF. The chain links TRBV6-6 to TRBJ1-2; 7 nucleotides align to TRBD1. V lost 6 bases to trimming and J lost 2 bases; unmatched junction nucleotides: 6. From germline, CDR1 is MNHNY and CDR2 SVGAGI (reference sequence). CDR3 length equals 14 residues.

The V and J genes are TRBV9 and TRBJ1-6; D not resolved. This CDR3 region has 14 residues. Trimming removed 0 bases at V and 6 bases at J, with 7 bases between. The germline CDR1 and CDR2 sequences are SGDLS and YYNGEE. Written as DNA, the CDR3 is TGTGCCAGCAGCGTAGATACAGTTAATTCACCCCTCCACTTT. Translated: CASSVDTVNSPLHF.